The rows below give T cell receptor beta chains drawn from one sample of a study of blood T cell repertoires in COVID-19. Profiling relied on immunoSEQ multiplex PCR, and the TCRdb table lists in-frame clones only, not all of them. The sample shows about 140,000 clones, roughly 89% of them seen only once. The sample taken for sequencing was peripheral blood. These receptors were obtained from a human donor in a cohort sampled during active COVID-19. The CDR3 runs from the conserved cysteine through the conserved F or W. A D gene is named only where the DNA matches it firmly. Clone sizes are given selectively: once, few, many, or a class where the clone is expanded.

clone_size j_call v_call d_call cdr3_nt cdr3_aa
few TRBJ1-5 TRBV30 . TGTGCCTGGAGTCCGGGGACAAATAGCAATCAGCCCCAGCATTTT CAWSPGTNSNQPQHF
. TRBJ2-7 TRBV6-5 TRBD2 TGTGCCAACACCGGGGGGGTAGCGCCGTCCTACGAGCAGTACTTC CANTGGVAPSYEQYF
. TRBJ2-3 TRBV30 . TGTGCCTGGAGACTCCCCGGGGATACGCAGTATTTT CAWRLPGDTQYF
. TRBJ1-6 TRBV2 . TGTGCCAGCCTGACAGGAATTAATTCACCCCTCCACTTT CASLTGINSPLHF
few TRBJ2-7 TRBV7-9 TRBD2 TGTGCCAGCAGCTGGGACCGGGGGGACGACGAGCAGTACTTC CASSWDRGDDEQYF
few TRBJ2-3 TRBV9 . TGTGCCAGCAGCGTAGGGACCGGAGGAGATACGCAGTATTTT CASSVGTGGDTQYF
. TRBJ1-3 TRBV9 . TGTGCCAGCAGCGGCCAGGGGCTCTCTGGAAACACCATATATTTT CASSGQGLSGNTIYF
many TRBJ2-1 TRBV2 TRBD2 TGTGCCAGGACTAGCGGGAGGGAAGGCTCCTACAATGAGCAGTTCTTC CARTSGREGSYNEQFF
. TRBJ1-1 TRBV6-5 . TGTGCCAGCAGACCGACAGGGAACACTGAAGCTTTCTTT CASRPTGNTEAFF
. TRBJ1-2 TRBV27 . TGTGCCAGCAGTTTATCTAGGACAACTAACTATGGCTACACCTTC CASSLSRTTNYGYTF
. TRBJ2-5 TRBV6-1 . TGTGCCAGCAGTGAAGCCACAGGACGGGAAGAGACCCAGTACTTC CASSEATGREETQYF
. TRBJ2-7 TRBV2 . TGTGCCAGCAATTCTGACAGATACGAGCAGTACTTC CASNSDRYEQYF
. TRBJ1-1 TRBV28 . TGTGCCAGCAGTCCAGCTACATGGGGGGACACTGAAGCTTTCTTT CASSPATWGDTEAFF
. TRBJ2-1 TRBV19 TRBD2 TGTGCCAGTACCACGAAAGGGACTAGCGGGAGCCCAACCTACAATGAGCAGTTCTTC CASTTKGTSGSPTYNEQFF
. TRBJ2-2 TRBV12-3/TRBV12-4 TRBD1 TGTGCCAGCAGTGACAGGGGGCTGGTTGGGCTGTTTTTT CASSDRGLVGLFF
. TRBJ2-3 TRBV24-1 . TGTGCCACCAGTGACTCTGGCCTCAGCACAGATACGCAGTATTTT CATSDSGLSTDTQYF
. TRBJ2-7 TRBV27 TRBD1 TGTGCCAGCAGTTTAGGGGGACAGTTGAGCGAGCAGTACTTC CASSLGGQLSEQYF
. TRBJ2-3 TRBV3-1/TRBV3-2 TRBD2 TGTGCCAGCAGCCACCGACTAGCGGGAGTAAAGGGAGATACGCAGTATTTT CASSHRLAGVKGDTQYF
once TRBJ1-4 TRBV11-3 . TGTGCCAGCAGCTTCGGAGTAGTAGAAAAACTGTTTTTT CASSFGVVEKLFF
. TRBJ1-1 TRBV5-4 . TGTGCCAGCAGCTCCAGGGGATTCACTGAAGCTTTCTTT CASSSRGFTEAFF
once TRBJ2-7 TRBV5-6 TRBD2 TGTGCCAGCAGCCTAGGGGGGCCGCGGGAGGGTCTCTACGAGCAGTACTTC CASSLGGPREGLYEQYF
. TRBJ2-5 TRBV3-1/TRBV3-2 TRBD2 TGTGCCAGCAGCCTCGGACGGAAGGGCGGGGGGGCCAAATCTCAAGAGACCCAGTACTTC CASSLGRKGGGAKSQETQYF